This passage covers 9 T cell receptor beta chains from one sample sequenced in a study of T cells in Graves' hyperthyroidism and ophthalmopathy. Amplification targeted TCR beta CDR3 regions from RNA transcripts. Initially, a first-round RT-PCR of the TCR CDR3 employed the HTBI primer set. TCRdb independently ran MiXCR on the multiplex PCR reads; one entry per CDR3 protein. There are about 520,000 distinct CDR3 sequences in the sample; around 24% occur only once, and about 11% lies in the top ten. The sequencing input was blood. Receptors were obtained from a woman in her thirties with Graves' ophthalmopathy.

The chain links TRBV28 to TRBJ1-1, with D hard to call. V lost 8 bases and J lost 1, with 11 bases in between. The CDR3 totals 13 residues. Germline assignment: CDR1 MDHEN and CDR2 SYDVKM. CDR3 in amino acids: CASGRAKNTEAFF. CDR3 nucleotide sequence: TGTGCCAGCGGTAGGGCCAAGAACACTGAAGCTTTCTTT. Combining the CDR3 with reference TRBV28 and TRBJ1-1 gives the whole variable domain DVKVTQSSRYLVKRTGEKVFLECVQDMDHENMFWYRQDPGLGLRLIYFSYDVKMKEKGDIPEGYSVSREKKERFSLILESASTNQTSMYLCASGRAKNTEAFFGQGTRLTVV.

The rearrangement joins TRBV7-2 to TRBJ1-2; no firm D call. V dropped 2 bases and J dropped 2 bases, with 9 bases sitting between them. The CDR3 covers 14 residues. CDR1 SGHTA and CDR2 FQGNSA come from the germline V gene. CDR3 residues: CASSLTQWNYGYTF. CDR3 DNA: TGTGCCAGCAGCTTAACACAGTGGAACTATGGCTACACCTTC.

The chain recombines TRBV6-5 with TRBJ1-1; D is ambiguous. The CDR3 has 16 residues. V gave up 6 bases and J gave up 1 base, with 18 bases separating them. From germline, CDR1 is MNHEY and CDR2 SVGAGI. CDR3 DNA: TGTGCCAGCAGCTACCGAGACTACGGCGGGAACACTGAAGCTTTCTTT. Translating gives CASSYRDYGGNTEAFF.

The rearrangement links TRBV28 to TRBJ2-7; 8 positions agree with TRBD1. Germline V gene sequence: CDR1 MDHEN, CDR2 SYDVKM. The CDR3 totals 15 residues. The CDR3 nucleotides are TGTGCGGGCGCGGGCGGCAGGGGGCGCGTGAACGAGCAGTACTTC. Protein: CAGAGGRGRVNEQYF.

In its sample, this clonotype was seen many times. The chain combines TRBV27 with TRBJ2-7; the D gene could be TRBD1 or TRBD2 (5 bases each). Per the germline V gene, CDR1 is MNHEY and CDR2 is SMNVEV (reference sequence). The CDR3 loop spans 14 amino acids. The V and J ends lost 6 bases and 4 bases respectively, with 16 bases between them. The CDR3 spells CASSGPGPLYEQYF. CDR3 bases: TGTGCCAGCAGCGGACCGGGACCGCTGTACGAGCAGTACTTC.

This clonotype was observed many times. The gene calls are TRBV12-3 or TRBV12-4 and TRBJ1-2; 9 positions agree with TRBD1. V dropped 6 bases and J dropped 2; count of bases not matched to a gene: 4. The CDR3 spans 14 residues. CDR3 nucleotides: TGTGCCAGCAGACGGGACAGGGTAAACTATGGCTACACCTTC. It specifies CASRRDRVNYGYTF.

At least ten counts were recorded for this clonotype. This rearrangement joins TRBV28 to TRBJ2-7; D unclear. V was cut by 6 bases and J by 2 bases, with 8 bases left in between. Germline loops: CDR1 MDHEN, CDR2 SYDVKM. This CDR3 has 12 amino acids. CDR3 loop: CASRGSAYEQYF. Here the CDR3 DNA reads TGTGCCAGCAGGGGATCCGCCTACGAGCAGTACTTC.

Notes on this clonotype: Since no conserved phenylalanine or tryptophan closes the CDR3, a read error is the likely cause. The chain carries TRBV24-1 and TRBJ2-3, with TRBD1 as a possible D gene (5 bases). Looked up from germline, CDR1 is KGHDR and CDR2 is SFDVKD. Trimming removed 4 bases from V and 2 bases from J, with 9 bases in between. The CDR3 covers 14 residues. This chain's CDR3 is CATSDSGITDTQYC. The DNA of the CDR3 is TGTGCCACCAGTGACTCAGGGATCACAGATACGCAGTATTGT.

The V call is TRBV3-1, the J call TRBJ1-1; 10 bases agree with TRBD1. After removal of 4 bases from V and 2 bases from J, the junction contained 10 bases not matched to a gene. The germline V gene encodes CDR1 LGHDT and CDR2 YNNKEL (reference sequence). The CDR3 length is 17 residues. Here the CDR3 DNA reads TGTGCCAGCAGCCGTACATTCGGGACAGGGGCAAACACTGAAGCTTTCTTT. This gives the protein CASSRTFGTGANTEAFF.